This TCR beta chain was profiled in a study of cytomegalovirus exposure and HLA in healthy donors. The CDR3 is made up of 13 amino acids. The V end lost 4 bases, the J end lost 4 bases, and 9 bases lay between the germline ends. Germline V CDR1 and CDR2: SGDLS, YYNGEE. The assay was immunoSEQ multiplex PCR, and TCRdb's table has in-frame clones only and misses some. This sample has approximately 60,000 clones, with over 90% found just once. The rearrangement links TRBV9 to TRBJ1-3; D is unclear. The source of this sequence is a woman under 30 in good health and CMV-seronegative. Material: PBMCs. CDR3 DNA sequence: TGTGCCAGCAGCCCAAGGGAGGGAAACACCATATATTTT. Its translation: CASSPREGNTIYF.